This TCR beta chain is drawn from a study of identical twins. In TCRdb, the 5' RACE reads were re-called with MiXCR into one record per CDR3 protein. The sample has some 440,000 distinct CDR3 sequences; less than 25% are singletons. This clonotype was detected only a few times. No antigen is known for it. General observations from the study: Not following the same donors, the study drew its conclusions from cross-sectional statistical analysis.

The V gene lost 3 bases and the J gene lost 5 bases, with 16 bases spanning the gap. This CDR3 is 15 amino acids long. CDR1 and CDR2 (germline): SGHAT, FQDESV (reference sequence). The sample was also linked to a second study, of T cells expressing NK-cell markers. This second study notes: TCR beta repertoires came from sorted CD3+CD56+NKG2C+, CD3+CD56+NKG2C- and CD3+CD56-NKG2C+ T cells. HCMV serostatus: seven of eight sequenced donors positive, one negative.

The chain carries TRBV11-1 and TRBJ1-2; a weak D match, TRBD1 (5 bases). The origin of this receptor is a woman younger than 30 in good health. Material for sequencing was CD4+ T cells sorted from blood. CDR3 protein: CASSLEGTRGYGYTF. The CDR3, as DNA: TGTGCCAGCAGCTTGGAGGGGACCCGAGGATATGGCTACACCTTC.